This TCR beta chain was obtained from a study of T-cell reconstitution after alpha-beta-depleted transplantation in children. TCRbeta library preparation incorporated unique molecular identifiers. TCRdb used MiXCR to reprocess the PCR reads, holding one entry per CDR3 protein. The table has 900,000 or so distinct CDR3 sequences, 16% seen once; the top ten hold approximately 5%. Study results and caveats: T-cell counts and diversity at one year post-transplant came mainly from newly produced T cells. Expanded clones from the graft, numbering several hundred, reportedly supplied alpha-beta T cells about two months after transplant. Surviving recipient T cells and thymic progenitors produced the high day-60 TCRbeta diversity seen in some patients.

This clonotype was counted between two and nine times. Its antigen is currently unknown. V lost 8 bases and J lost 8, with 7 bases in between. This CDR3 has 11 residues. This receptor was identified in a male patient younger than 18 who had a stem cell transplant for acute lymphoblastic leukemia, so the T cells may come from the graft donor. The sequences come from PBMCs, mostly from graft donor cells, collected 360 days after TCRalphabeta/CD19-depleted stem cell transplant. The chain combines TRBV12-3 or TRBV12-4 with TRBJ1-6, with no clear D. The CDR3 is CASGGYSPLHF. Written as DNA, the CDR3 is TGTGCCAGCGGAGGATATTCACCCCTCCACTTT.